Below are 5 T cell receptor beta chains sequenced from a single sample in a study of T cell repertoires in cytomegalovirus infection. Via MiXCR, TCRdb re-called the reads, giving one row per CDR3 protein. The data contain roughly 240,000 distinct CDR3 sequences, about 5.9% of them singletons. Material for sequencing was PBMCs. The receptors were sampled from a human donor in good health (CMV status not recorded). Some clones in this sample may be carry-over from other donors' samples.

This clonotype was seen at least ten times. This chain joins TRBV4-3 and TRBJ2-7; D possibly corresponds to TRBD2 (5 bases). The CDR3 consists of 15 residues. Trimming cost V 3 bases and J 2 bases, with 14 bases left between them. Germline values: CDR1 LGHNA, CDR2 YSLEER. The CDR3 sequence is CASSHRGRGTYEQYF. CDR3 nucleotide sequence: TGCGCCAGCAGCCACCGTGGGAGAGGGACCTACGAGCAGTACTTC.

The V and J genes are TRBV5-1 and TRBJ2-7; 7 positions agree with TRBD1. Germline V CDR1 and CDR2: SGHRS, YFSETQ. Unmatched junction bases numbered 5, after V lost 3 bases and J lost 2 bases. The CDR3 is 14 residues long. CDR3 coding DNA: TGCGCCAGCAGCTACGGACAGGCCACCTACGAGCAGTACTTC. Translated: CASSYGQATYEQYF. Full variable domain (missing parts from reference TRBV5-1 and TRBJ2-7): KAGVTQTPRYLIKTRGQQVTLSCSPISGHRSVSWYQQTPGQGLQFLFEYFSETQRNKGNFPGRFSGRQFSNSRSEMNVSTLELGDSALYLCASSYGQATYEQYFGPGTRLTVT.

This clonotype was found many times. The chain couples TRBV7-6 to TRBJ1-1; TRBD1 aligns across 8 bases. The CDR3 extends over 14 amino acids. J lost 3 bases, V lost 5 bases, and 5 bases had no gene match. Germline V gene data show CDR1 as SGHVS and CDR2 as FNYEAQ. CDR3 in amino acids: CASSQVGQDTEAFF. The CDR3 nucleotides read TGTGCCAGCAGCCAGGTGGGACAGGACACTGAAGCTTTCTTT.

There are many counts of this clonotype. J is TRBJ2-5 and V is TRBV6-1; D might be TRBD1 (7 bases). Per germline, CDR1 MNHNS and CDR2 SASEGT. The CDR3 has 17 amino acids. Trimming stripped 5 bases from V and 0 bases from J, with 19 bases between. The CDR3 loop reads CASSRGTAGGYQETQYF. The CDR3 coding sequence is TGTGCCAGCAGTCGGGGGACGGCAGGGGGTTACCAAGAGACCCAGTACTTC.

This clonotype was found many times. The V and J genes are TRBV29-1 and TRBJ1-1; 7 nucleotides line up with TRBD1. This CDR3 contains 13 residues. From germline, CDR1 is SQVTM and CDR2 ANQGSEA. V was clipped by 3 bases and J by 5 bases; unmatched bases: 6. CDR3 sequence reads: CSVERQGRTEAFF. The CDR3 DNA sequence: TGCAGCGTTGAGAGACAGGGAAGGACTGAAGCTTTCTTT.